One sample yielded the 21 T cell receptor beta chains listed below, sequenced in a study of blood T cell repertoires in COVID-19. Sequencing used immunoSEQ multiplex PCR; TCRdb keeps in-frame clones, though not all of them. The sample carries some 340,000 clones, 75% to 90% recorded once. Sequenced input: PBMCs or T cells enriched from blood (not recorded which). Source of these receptors: a woman in her forties or fifties who had recovered from COVID-19.

The chain employs TRBV4-3 and TRBJ2-7; tentatively, D is TRBD1 (7 bases). The V gene's germline CDR1 is LGHNA and CDR2 YSLEER. Trimming stripped 0 bases from V and 3 bases from J, with 12 bases between. CDR3 length: 15 amino acids. In nucleotides, the CDR3 is TGCGCCAGCAGCCAAGAGAGACAGGGACTCTACGAGCAGTACTTC. Encoded protein: CASSQERQGLYEQYF.

The chain has TRBV3-1 (or the pseudogene TRBV3-2) and TRBJ2-2; D not resolved. V dropped 2 bases and J dropped 4 bases, with 8 bases sitting between them. CDR3 length: 14 residues. Germline CDR1 is LGHDT and CDR2 is YNNKEL (reference sequence). The CDR3 here is CASSQWSGTGELFF. CDR3 nucleotide sequence: TGTGCCAGCAGCCAATGGTCGGGCACCGGGGAGCTGTTTTTT.

This clone has just a few counts. The chain has TRBV5-1 and TRBJ1-2; D is ambiguous. The V gene lost 0 bases and the J gene lost 3 bases, with 15 bases spanning the gap. The CDR3 runs 16 residues. Germline CDR1 and CDR2: SGHRS and YFSETQ. The CDR3 region is CASSLDFGAGHYGYTF. The CDR3 DNA follows: TGCGCCAGCAGCTTGGACTTCGGTGCAGGCCACTATGGCTACACCTTC.

This clone has only one observation. The CDR3 DNA is TGTGCCAGCAGTTACGGACAGGGAATTAACTATGGCTACACCTTC. This sequence encodes CASSYGQGINYGYTF. The V gene is TRBV28, the J gene TRBJ1-2, with TRBD1 matching 8 bases. With 4 bases clipped from V and 1 base from J, the junction kept 5 bases outside the gene matches. Germline assignment: CDR1 MDHEN and CDR2 SYDVKM. The CDR3 runs to 15 residues.

The J gene is TRBJ2-1, the V gene TRBV6-2 or TRBV6-3; D is undetermined. Trimming took 6 bases from V and 5 from J, leaving 14 bases between them. CDR1 and CDR2 from the germline V gene are MNHEY and SVGEGT. CDR3 length: 14 residues. The CDR3: CASSHEIVHNEQFF. As DNA, the CDR3 is TGTGCCAGCAGCCATGAGATAGTCCACAATGAGCAGTTCTTC.

The J gene is TRBJ1-1, the V gene TRBV7-6; 7 bases map to TRBD1. In germline, CDR1 is SGHVS, CDR2 FNYEAQ. V dropped 8 bases and J dropped 0; count of bases not matched to a gene: 9. The CDR3 spans 15 residues. DNA of the CDR3: TGTGCCAGCGCGGGGGGACAGCACATGAACACTGAAGCTTTCTTT. Amino acids: CASAGGQHMNTEAFF. The full variable domain, rest sourced from reference TRBV7-6 and TRBJ1-1, is GAGVSQSPRYKVTKRGQDVALRCDPISGHVSLYWYRQALGQGPEFLTYFNYEAQQDKSGLPNDRFSAERPEGSISTLTIQRTEQRDSAMYRCASAGGQHMNTEAFFGQGTRLTVV.

J is TRBJ1-2 and V is TRBV19; D may be TRBD1 (5 bases). Germline V gene lookup returns CDR1 LNHDA and CDR2 SQIVND (reference sequence). Trimming took off 6 bases at V and 8 bases at J, with 13 bases between the two ends. The CDR3 has 12 amino acids. The CDR3 nucleotides read TGTGCCAGTAGACCCCGGAGGGACGGCTACACCTTC. It is translated as CASRPRRDGYTF. The full variable domain, completed using reference TRBV19 and TRBJ1-2, is DGGITQSPKYLFRKEGQNVTLSCEQNLNHDAMYWYRQDPGQGLRLIYYSQIVNDFQKGDIAEGYSVSREKKESFPLTVTSAQKNPTAFYLCASRPRRDGYTFGSGTRLTVV.

The rearrangement uses TRBV5-1 and TRBJ2-7, with 7 bases aligning to TRBD1. This CDR3 region has 15 residues. Germline CDR1 is SGHRS and CDR2 is YFSETQ. Germline trimming cut 4 bases from V and 4 bases from J; bases unmatched to any gene: 11. The CDR3 spells CASSQDRLLLYEQYF. DNA of the CDR3: TGCGCCAGCAGCCAGGACAGGCTCTTACTATACGAGCAGTACTTC.

This clone was counted a single time. V is TRBV11-2 and J is TRBJ1-1, with D maybe TRBD1 (5 bases). This CDR3 is 13 amino acids long. Germline V gene data show CDR1 as SGHAT and CDR2 as FQNNGV. Deletions cut 8 bases from V and 10 bases from J, with 20 bases between. DNA of the CDR3: TGTGCCAGCGGCCGACAGATTCGGAGTGGAGCTTTCTTT. As protein: CASGRQIRSGAFF.

The chain couples TRBV30 to TRBJ1-1; D perhaps matches TRBD1 (5 bases). The V end was cut by 8 bases, the J end by 1 base, with 11 bases between. CDR3 length: 12 residues. CDR1 is GTSNPN, CDR2 SVGIG, per germline (reference sequence). The CDR3 region is CAGKGQNTEAFF. CDR3 coding DNA: TGTGCCGGAAAAGGACAGAACACTGAAGCTTTCTTT.

The rearrangement uses TRBV9 and TRBJ2-7; D uncertain. Germline CDR1 and CDR2: SGDLS and YYNGEE. V lost 2 bases, J lost 4 bases, and 22 bases lay in between. CDR3 length: 17 amino acids. CDR3 DNA sequence: TGTGCCAGCAGCGTGGGTACGACCCAACATGCCAGGTACGAGCAGTACTTC. Translating it yields CASSVGTTQHARYEQYF.

The CDR3 nucleotides are TGTGCCAGCAGTTTTTACGGGGTGGCCACTGAAGCTTTCTTT. Protein: CASSFYGVATEAFF. The rearrangement links TRBV27 to TRBJ1-1; D unresolved. V lost 3 bases to trimming and J lost 4 bases, with 12 bases between them. The CDR3 extends over 14 amino acids. CDR1 and CDR2 from the germline V gene are MNHEY and SMNVEV (reference sequence).

V usage is TRBV29-1 and J usage is TRBJ1-1; weak D call: TRBD1 (6 bases). The V end was cut by 4 bases, the J end by 6 bases, with 12 bases between. Germline V gives CDR1 SQVTM, CDR2 ANQGSEA. CDR3 length equals 12 residues. The CDR3 sequence is CSVGQGLAEAFF. CDR3 nucleotides: TGCAGCGTTGGTCAGGGGCTGGCTGAAGCTTTCTTT.

The chain combines TRBV15 with TRBJ2-1, with D unresolved. CDR1 and CDR2 (germline): LNHNV, YYDKDF (reference sequence). Trimming shortened V by 5 bases and J by 0 bases, and 8 bases separated the two germline ends. The CDR3 covers 14 residues. DNA of the CDR3: TGTGCCACCAGCGTAGAGAGCTCCTACAATGAGCAGTTCTTC. Translation: CATSVESSYNEQFF.

This chain joins TRBV4-1 and TRBJ2-3; 8 positions agree with TRBD2. The CDR3 is 16 residues long. Per the germline V gene, CDR1 is MGHRA and CDR2 is YSYEKL. V shed 1 base and J 1 base; nucleotides not matched to a gene: 4. The CDR3 sequence: CASSQAAAGGTDTQYF. CDR3 nucleotide sequence: TGCGCCAGCAGCCAAGCCGCAGCGGGGGGCACAGATACGCAGTATTTT.

The chain employs TRBV5-1 and TRBJ2-3, with TRBD2 identical over 7 bases. Trimming took 2 bases from V and 8 from J; bases not matched to a gene: 14. The germline V gene encodes CDR1 SGHRS and CDR2 YFSETQ. The CDR3 spans 16 residues. CDR3 residues: CASSLPWTNQRGTQYF. In nucleotides, the CDR3 is TGCGCCAGCAGCTTACCTTGGACAAACCAGCGGGGTACGCAGTATTTT.

The V and J genes are TRBV30 and TRBJ2-5; no firm D call. V gave up 2 bases and J gave up 4 bases, with 8 bases separating them. Germline CDR1 is GTSNPN and CDR2 is SVGIG (reference sequence). The CDR3 is made up of 12 amino acids. Here the CDR3 reads CAWSYSGETQYF. The CDR3 DNA is TGTGCCTGGAGTTACAGTGGAGAGACCCAGTACTTC.

This chain links TRBV6-6 with TRBJ1-6, with a possible D match to TRBD1 (6 bases). Germline V lookup: CDR1 MNHNY, CDR2 SVGAGI (reference sequence). V was pared by 5 bases and J by 0 bases, with 14 bases between. The CDR3 totals 17 residues. The CDR3 protein is CASSRPQGSSYNSPLHF. The CDR3 DNA reads as TGTGCCAGCAGTCGTCCACAGGGAAGCTCCTATAATTCACCCCTCCACTTT.

This clone was observed a single time. The V and J genes are TRBV30 and TRBJ1-2; D gene unclear. CDR1 is GTSNPN and CDR2 is SVGIG in the germline V gene (reference sequence). Trimming stripped 2 bases from V and 2 bases from J, with 15 bases between. The CDR3 covers 15 residues. Written as DNA, the CDR3 is TGTGCCTGGAGTCTTTTGGGTACAGAGAACTATGGCTACACCTTC. It encodes CAWSLLGTENYGYTF. The entire variable domain, with the rest obtained from reference TRBV30 and TRBJ1-2, is as follows: SQTIHQWPATLVQPVGSPLSLECTVEGTSNPNLYWYRQAAGRGLQLLFYSVGIGQISSEVPQNLSASRPQDRQFILSSKKLLLSDSGFYLCAWSLLGTENYGYTFGSGTRLTVV.

This clone came up many times. CDR3 in DNA: TGTGCCAGCAGCCACGACACCAATCAGCCCCAGCATTTT. Its translation is CASSHDTNQPQHF. The rearrangement uses TRBV27 and TRBJ1-5; unclear D gene. CDR3 length: 13 amino acids. Between the trimmed V and J ends, which lost 6 bases and 3 bases, there was a span of 9 bases. The germline V gene has CDR1 MNHEY and CDR2 SMNVEV (reference sequence).

The rearrangement uses TRBV16 and TRBJ1-1; D uncertain. This CDR3 spans 15 amino acids. CDR1 and CDR2 (germline): KGHSY, FQNENV. The V end lost 1 base, the J end lost 0 bases, and 9 bases lay between the germline ends. The CDR3 DNA sequence: TGTGCCAGCAGCCAATTGGCCCGAATGAACACTGAAGCTTTCTTT. Protein: CASSQLARMNTEAFF. The full variable domain, in which reference TRBV16 and TRBJ1-1 provide the parts outside the CDR3, is GEEVAQTPKHLVRGEGQKAKLYCAPIKGHSYVFWYQQVLKNEFKFLISFQNENVFDETGMPKERFSAKCLPNSPCSLEIQATKLEDSAVYFCASSQLARMNTEAFFGQGTRLTVV.